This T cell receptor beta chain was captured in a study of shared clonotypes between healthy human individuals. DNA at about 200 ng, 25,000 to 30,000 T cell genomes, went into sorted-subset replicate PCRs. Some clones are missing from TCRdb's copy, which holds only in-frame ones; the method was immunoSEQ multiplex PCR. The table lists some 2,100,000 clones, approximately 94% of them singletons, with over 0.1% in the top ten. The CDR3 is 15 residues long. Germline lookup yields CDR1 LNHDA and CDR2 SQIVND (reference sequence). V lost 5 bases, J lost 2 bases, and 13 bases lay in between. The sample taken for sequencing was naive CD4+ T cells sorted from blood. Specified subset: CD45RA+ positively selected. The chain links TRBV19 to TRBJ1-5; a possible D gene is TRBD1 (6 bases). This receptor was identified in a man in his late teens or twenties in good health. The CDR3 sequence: CASSPQAGGNQPQHF. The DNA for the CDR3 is TGTGCCAGTAGTCCCCAGGCAGGGGGCAATCAGCCCCAGCATTTT.